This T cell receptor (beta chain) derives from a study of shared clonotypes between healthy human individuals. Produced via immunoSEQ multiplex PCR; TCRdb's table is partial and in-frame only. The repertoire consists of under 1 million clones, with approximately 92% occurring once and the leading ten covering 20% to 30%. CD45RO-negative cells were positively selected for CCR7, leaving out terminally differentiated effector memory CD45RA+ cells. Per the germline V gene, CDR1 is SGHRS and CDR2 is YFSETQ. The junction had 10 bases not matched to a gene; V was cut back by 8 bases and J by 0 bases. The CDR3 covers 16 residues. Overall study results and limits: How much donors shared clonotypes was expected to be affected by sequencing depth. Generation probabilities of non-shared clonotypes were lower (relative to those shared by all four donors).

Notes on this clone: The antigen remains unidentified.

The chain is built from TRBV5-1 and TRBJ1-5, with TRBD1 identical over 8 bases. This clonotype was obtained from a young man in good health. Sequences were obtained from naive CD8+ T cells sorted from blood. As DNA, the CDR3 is TGCGCCAGTGCCCAGGGGGCAGCGGGTAGCAATCAGCCCCAGCATTTT. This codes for CASAQGAAGSNQPQHF.